The 27 T cell receptor beta chains below were found in one sample sequenced in a study of shared T cell receptors in the human thymus. The repertoire was sequenced with immunoSEQ multiplex PCR; TCRdb's copy has only in-frame clones and lacks some. The sample has about 710,000 clones, over 75% seen once; the top ten hold more than 0.009%. These same records also appear under a second study, on human thymus T cells.

The sequencing sample was made of thymocytes. The origin of the receptors is a boy in the first two years of life with a congenital heart defect.

The chain is built from TRBV28 and TRBJ2-1, with 10 bases aligning to TRBD2. Germline CDR1 MDHEN, CDR2 SYDVKM. The CDR3 sequence is 16 residues long. The J segment lost 2 bases and the V segment lost 7 bases, leaving 8 bases of the junction unmatched. CDR3 amino acids: CASNKPGTSAYNEQFF. The CDR3 DNA follows: TGTGCCAGCAATAAACCCGGGACTAGCGCCTACAATGAGCAGTTCTTC.

The chain combines TRBV11-2 with TRBJ2-3; no reliable D call. This CDR3 region has 15 residues. Germline CDR1 reads SGHAT; CDR2 reads FQNNGV. Trimming shortened V by 1 base and J by 2 bases, and 10 bases separated the two germline ends. CDR3 DNA sequence: TGTGCCAGCAGCTTAGCAAGCGTGGCCACAGATACGCAGTATTTT. Protein sequence: CASSLASVATDTQYF.

The chain combines TRBV5-4 with TRBJ2-7; 12 positions match TRBD2. There are 15 residues in the CDR3. The V and J ends lost 4 bases and 4 bases, in that order; junction bases with no gene match: 6. Germline CDR1 SGHNT, CDR2 YYREEE (reference sequence). CDR3 coding DNA: TGTGCCAGCAGCGAGACTAGCGGGAGTTTGTACGAGCAGTACTTC. It specifies CASSETSGSLYEQYF.

The chain is built from TRBV7-9 and TRBJ1-1; tentative D call: TRBD1 (6 bases). This CDR3 has 16 residues. Per germline, CDR1 SEHNR and CDR2 FQNEAQ (reference sequence). V was shortened by 3 bases and J by 2 bases, with 16 bases between the two germline ends. The CDR3 here is CASSLALDRSNTEAFF. The CDR3 DNA is TGTGCCAGCAGCTTGGCCTTGGACAGATCCAACACTGAAGCTTTCTTT.

The chain recombines TRBV5-1 with TRBJ1-2; 7 nucleotides match TRBD1. The trim removed 4 bases at V and 4 bases at J, leaving 4 bases unmatched. The CDR3 has 13 amino acids. In germline, CDR1 is SGHRS, CDR2 YFSETQ. The CDR3 coding sequence is TGCGCCAGCAGCACGGGACAGCTCTATGGCTACACCTTC. Residues: CASSTGQLYGYTF. Supplemented by reference TRBV5-1 and TRBJ1-2, the full variable domain reads KAGVTQTPRYLIKTRGQQVTLSCSPISGHRSVSWYQQTPGQGLQFLFEYFSETQRNKGNFPGRFSGRQFSNSRSEMNVSTLELGDSALYLCASSTGQLYGYTFGSGTRLTVV.

This chain connects TRBV5-1 to TRBJ2-1; a weak D match, TRBD2 (5 bases). Germline CDR1 reads SGHRS; CDR2 reads YFSETQ. V lost 1 base, J lost 8 bases, and 19 bases lay in between. The CDR3 length is 16 residues. CDR3 residues: CASSLNLFDYSYEQFF. The CDR3 bases are TGCGCCAGCAGCTTGAATTTATTTGACTACAGCTATGAGCAGTTCTTC.

This clone has more than one count but fewer than ten. Written as DNA, the CDR3 is TGCGCCAGCAGCCAAGAATGGGGCTCTTATAGCAATCAGCCCCAGCATTTT. It is translated as CASSQEWGSYSNQPQHF. The chain employs TRBV4-1 and TRBJ1-5; perhaps TRBD1 as D (5 bases). V lost 0 bases to trimming and J lost 0 bases, with 12 bases between them. CDR3 length equals 17 residues. Germline V gives CDR1 MGHRA, CDR2 YSYEKL.

J is TRBJ2-5 and V is TRBV2; 8 bases are a match to TRBD2. The CDR3 is 17 residues long. Trimming took 2 bases from V and 2 from J; bases not matched to a gene: 10. Germline CDR1 is SNHLY and CDR2 is FYNNEI. The CDR3: CASSEKATSGYQETQYF. Written as DNA, the CDR3 is TGTGCCAGCAGTGAAAAGGCCACTAGCGGATATCAAGAGACCCAGTACTTC.

The J gene is TRBJ2-7, the V gene TRBV5-1; 9 bases line up with TRBD1. The CDR3 runs 15 residues. The V segment lost 5 bases and the J segment 2 bases; nucleotides outside the gene matches: 8. Per the germline V gene, CDR1 is SGHRS and CDR2 is YFSETQ. The DNA for the CDR3 is TGCGCCAGCAGAGGACCGGGACAGGGAACCTACGAGCAGTACTTC. This gives the protein CASRGPGQGTYEQYF.

This chain links TRBV21-1 with TRBJ2-5; no DNA check was done on the table's D call, TRBD2. The J call may be incorrect, as the DNA end agrees better with TRBJ2-7. TRBV21-1 is annotated as a pseudogene. This CDR3 comprises 16 residues. CDR3 coding DNA: TGTGCCAGCAGACTGACTAGCGGGAGAACCGGCCACGAGCAGTACTTC. It codes for CASRLTSGRTGHEQYF.

The V and J genes are TRBV27 and TRBJ1-2, with 8 nucleotides matching TRBD1. CDR3 length: 13 residues. J gave up 7 bases and V 3 bases, and 4 bases lay outside the gene matches. Germline lookup yields CDR1 MNHEY and CDR2 SMNVEV (reference sequence). For the CDR3, the DNA is TGTGCCAGCAGTTTTTCTCAGGGGGCTGGCTACACCTTC. Protein: CASSFSQGAGYTF.

The chain recombines TRBV30 with TRBJ1-6; D may be TRBD1 (6 bases). CDR1 is GTSNPN and CDR2 is SVGIG in the germline V gene (reference sequence). This CDR3 is built from 15 residues. V dropped 1 base and J dropped 7 bases, with 14 bases sitting between them. CDR3 sequence reads: CAWSAIPQGNSPLHF. The CDR3 region has the DNA TGTGCCTGGAGTGCCATTCCTCAGGGGAATTCACCCCTCCACTTT.

The J gene is TRBJ2-2, the V gene TRBV29-1, with 11 nucleotides matching TRBD2. Trimming cost V 6 bases and J 6 bases; bases outside gene matches: 6. CDR3 length: 14 residues. Germline values: CDR1 SQVTM, CDR2 ANQGSEA. DNA for the CDR3: TGCAGCGTGATACTAGCGGGGGTCCCCGGGGAGCTGTTTTTT. Protein: CSVILAGVPGELFF.

CDR3 in DNA: TGTGCCAGTACTGCGGGGTGGGGCACAGATACGCAGTATTTT. Protein sequence: CASTAGWGTDTQYF. J is TRBJ2-3 and V is TRBV19; D perhaps matches TRBD2 (6 bases). This CDR3 is 14 amino acids long. Trimming stripped 7 bases from V and 1 base from J, with 12 bases between. In germline, CDR1 is LNHDA, CDR2 SQIVND (reference sequence).

The chain uses TRBV4-3 and TRBJ2-5; 7 bases are shared with TRBD2. With V trimmed by 0 bases and J by 4 bases, 11 bases remained unmatched. The CDR3 contains 17 residues. The germline gives CDR1 LGHNA, CDR2 YSLEER. CDR3 residues: CASSQDRAGREGETQYF. The CDR3 bases are TGCGCCAGCAGCCAAGATAGGGCGGGCAGGGAGGGAGAGACCCAGTACTTC.

The chain has TRBV18 and TRBJ2-1, with D possibly being TRBD2 (6 bases). Trimming pared 3 bases from V and 6 bases from J, leaving 18 bases between. CDR3 size: 16 residues. Germline loops: CDR1 KGHSH, CDR2 LQKENI. CDR3: CASSPLGERRGNEQFF. The CDR3 bases are TGTGCCAGCTCACCCTTAGGGGAGCGGAGGGGCAATGAGCAGTTCTTC.

On this clone itself: The same CDR3 can be traced to other DNA sequences in this sample. The chain combines TRBV15 with TRBJ1-5, with no clear D. The CDR3 runs 15 residues. Germline values: CDR1 LNHNV, CDR2 YYDKDF (reference sequence). V lost 1 base and J 0 bases, leaving 7 bases between the germline ends. CDR3 protein: CATSRVGYSNQPQHF. DNA for the CDR3: TGTGCCACCAGCAGAGTCGGGTATAGCAATCAGCCCCAGCATTTT. Full variable domain (remainder filled in from reference TRBV15 and TRBJ1-5): DAMVIQNPRYQVTQFGKPVTLSCSQTLNHNVMYWYQQKSSQAPKLLFHYYDKDFNNEADTPDNFQSRRPNTSFCFLDIRSPGLGDTAMYLCATSRVGYSNQPQHFGDGTRLSIL.

The chain recombines TRBV10-3 with TRBJ2-1; D possibly corresponds to TRBD1 (5 bases). This CDR3 spans 12 amino acids. Germline assignment: CDR1 ENHRY and CDR2 SYGVKD. V lost 6 bases and J 9 bases, leaving 12 bases between the germline ends. DNA for the CDR3: TGTGCCATCAGCCTCAGGGTTGGTGAGCAGTTCTTC. Translated: CAISLRVGEQFF.

This chain links TRBV5-1 with TRBJ2-1; D gene ambiguous. The CDR3 loop spans 17 amino acids. V was trimmed by 0 bases and J by 9 bases, leaving 22 bases between them. Germline CDR1 and CDR2: SGHRS and YFSETQ. The CDR3 is CASSLGALLPPYGEQFF. In DNA, the CDR3 is TGCGCCAGCAGCTTGGGGGCCCTACTTCCCCCTTATGGTGAGCAGTTCTTC.

This sequence joins TRBV2 and TRBJ2-7, with a weak D call TRBD1 (7 bases). CDR1 is SNHLY and CDR2 is FYNNEI in the germline V gene. This CDR3 has 17 residues. The V end was cut by 6 bases, the J end by 2 bases, with 23 bases between. The CDR3 loop reads CASSEFSLDRRAYEQYF. The DNA of the CDR3 is TGTGCCAGCAGCGAATTCTCCTTGGACAGGAGGGCCTACGAGCAGTACTTC.

The chain carries TRBV6-6 and TRBJ2-1, with D tentatively TRBD1 (5 bases). V was clipped by 6 bases and J by 0 bases, with 15 bases between them. Germline CDR1 MNHNY, CDR2 SVGAGI (reference sequence). The CDR3 consists of 16 residues. The CDR3 nucleotides are TGTGCCAGCAGCCCTCCCCAGGGAAGCTCCTACAATGAGCAGTTCTTC. Its protein is CASSPPQGSSYNEQFF.

The chain carries TRBV4-1 and TRBJ2-4; TRBD1 aligns across 9 bases. Germline-derived CDR1 and CDR2 are MGHRA and YSYEKL. The V segment lost 4 bases and the J segment 1 base; nucleotides outside the gene matches: 11. The CDR3 extends over 18 amino acids. The CDR3 region is CASSPGQGRVLAKNIQYF. CDR3 DNA sequence: TGCGCCAGCAGCCCAGGACAGGGGCGTGTTTTGGCCAAAAACATTCAGTACTTC.

The chain couples TRBV21-1 to TRBJ1-6; TRBD1 reflects the table's D call only, with no check against the DNA. TRBV21-1 is shown as a pseudogene. This CDR3 spans 17 amino acids. CDR3 DNA: TGTGCCAGCAGCAAAGAAGTAACAGGGCGAATCAATTCACCCCTCCACTTT. It translates to CASSKEVTGRINSPLHF.

The chain employs TRBV6-5 and TRBJ2-7, with 10 bases identical to TRBD2. This CDR3 is 15 amino acids long. CDR1 is MNHEY, CDR2 SVGAGI, per germline. With V trimmed by 10 bases and J by 7 bases, 16 bases remained unmatched. The CDR3 DNA is TGTGCCACCAACGACACAGAGCGGGAGGGCGGGGAGCAGTACTTC. It translates to CATNDTEREGGEQYF.

In its sample, this clone was seen once. The chain has TRBV30 and TRBJ1-3; D remains ambiguous. From germline, CDR1 is GTSNPN and CDR2 SVGIG (reference sequence). With 4 bases removed from V and 0 bases from J, the gap between germline ends came to 10 bases. The CDR3 runs 14 residues. CDR3 region: CAWTGDSSGNTIYF. CDR3 sequence (DNA): TGTGCCTGGACCGGAGATAGCTCTGGAAACACCATATATTTT.

V and J are TRBV4-1 and TRBJ1-6, with unresolved D. Trimming shortened V by 1 base and J by 9 bases, and 10 bases separated the two germline ends. The length of the CDR3 is 14 residues. Germline CDR1 is MGHRA and CDR2 is YSYEKL. In DNA form, the CDR3 reads TGCGCCAGCAGCCAAGCAGTTCTTACTTCACCCCTCCACTTT. It yields the protein CASSQAVLTSPLHF.

The V call is TRBV5-1, the J call TRBJ2-3, with TRBD1 identical over 7 bases. Germline CDR1 SGHRS, CDR2 YFSETQ. Unmatched junction bases numbered 15, after V lost 3 bases and J lost 2 bases. This CDR3 comprises 18 residues. CDR3 sequence (DNA): TGCGCCAGCAGCTCTCCGAGGACAGGCGGTGTTGACACAGATACGCAGTATTTT. It encodes CASSSPRTGGVDTDTQYF.